One and the same sample provided the 15 T cell receptor beta chains below, sequenced in a study of cytomegalovirus exposure and HLA in healthy donors. TCRdb's table, derived via immunoSEQ multiplex PCR, lists solely in-frame clones and lacks some. This sample carries some 63,000 clones, roughly nine tenths of them seen once, and the ten largest clones take around 1.3%. The sample taken for sequencing was PBMCs. All receptors come from a woman aged 18-29 years in good health and CMV-seronegative.

The chain uses TRBV19 and TRBJ2-1; D is possibly TRBD1 (6 bases). V was pared by 5 bases and J by 2 bases, with 13 bases between. The CDR3 loop spans 15 amino acids. Germline CDR1 LNHDA, CDR2 SQIVND (reference sequence). The CDR3 DNA follows: TGTGCCAGTAGTTTAGGGGGAGCGACCTACAATGAGCAGTTCTTC. Translated, it gives CASSLGGATYNEQFF.

The chain joins TRBV29-1 to TRBJ2-3; D is undetermined. V dropped 6 bases and J dropped 4 bases, with 14 bases sitting between them. Germline V gene data show CDR1 as SQVTM and CDR2 as ANQGSEA. This CDR3 region has 13 residues. The CDR3 DNA sequence: TGCAGCGTCCCCCTCCCCGGTGCAGATACGCAGTATTTT. Protein product: CSVPLPGADTQYF.

The chain employs TRBV7-9 and TRBJ1-3; 7 bases line up with TRBD1. The CDR3 is made up of 15 amino acids. Trimming at V came to 2 bases and at J to 2 bases, leaving 3 bases not matched to a gene. In germline, CDR1 is SEHNR, CDR2 FQNEAQ (reference sequence). CDR3 in DNA: TGTGCCAGCAGCTTAAGGGGGCACCCTGGAAACACCATATATTTT. As protein: CASSLRGHPGNTIYF.

This chain connects TRBV5-1 to TRBJ2-1, with TRBD2 identical over 13 bases. The germline V gene encodes CDR1 SGHRS and CDR2 YFSETQ. The CDR3 loop spans 17 amino acids. Trimming took 0 bases from V and 4 from J; bases not matched to a gene: 4. CDR3 DNA sequence: TGCGCCAGCAGCTTGGGTGGGACTAGCGGGAATTACAATGAGCAGTTCTTC. Translated: CASSLGGTSGNYNEQFF.

The rearrangement links TRBV19 to TRBJ1-1; D remains unclear. V was clipped by 6 bases and J by 4 bases, with 9 bases between them. CDR1 is LNHDA, CDR2 SQIVND, per germline (reference sequence). CDR3 size: 12 residues. This CDR3 reads CASRWSRTEAFF. The CDR3 coding sequence is TGTGCCAGTAGGTGGTCGCGCACTGAAGCTTTCTTT.

The chain has TRBV9 and TRBJ1-2, with D possibly being TRBD1 (5 bases). V lost 4 bases, J lost 8 bases, and 18 bases lay in between. The CDR3 loop spans 14 amino acids. Germline loops: CDR1 SGDLS, CDR2 YYNGEE. In DNA, the CDR3 is TGTGCCAGCAGCCCGACGTTGCGGGGCGGGGGCTACACCTTC. Translated: CASSPTLRGGGYTF.

The CDR3 sequence is CASSLHRQGGTEAFF. The CDR3 region has the DNA TGTGCCAGCAGTTTACATAGGCAGGGAGGAACTGAAGCTTTCTTT. V is TRBV27 and J is TRBJ1-1; D is possibly TRBD1 (5 bases). V gave up 2 bases and J gave up 5 bases, with 15 bases separating them. The CDR3 contains 15 residues. Germline-derived CDR1 and CDR2 are MNHEY and SMNVEV (reference sequence).

The chain carries TRBV11-2 and TRBJ2-5; D possibly corresponds to TRBD2 (7 bases). The length of the CDR3 is 15 residues. Looked up from germline, CDR1 is SGHAT and CDR2 is FQNNGV. Trimming shortened V by 6 bases and J by 1 base, and 15 bases separated the two germline ends. CDR3: CASRRAGAAQETQYF. CDR3 in DNA: TGTGCCAGCAGGCGGGCGGGGGCGGCCCAAGAGACCCAGTACTTC.

The CDR3 region has the DNA TGTGCCAGCAGCTCACTAGCAGCCTCCTACGAGCAGTACTTC. Protein: CASSSLAASYEQYF. The V and J genes are TRBV7-8 and TRBJ2-7, with a tentative D call TRBD2 (6 bases). This CDR3 is 14 amino acids long. V lost 4 bases to trimming and J lost 0 bases, with 10 bases between them. Germline values: CDR1 SGHVS, CDR2 FQNEAQ.

This rearrangement joins TRBV14 to TRBJ2-1; D might be TRBD1 (6 bases). The CDR3 runs 16 residues. Trimming stripped 1 base from V and 4 bases from J, with 14 bases between. From germline, CDR1 is SGHDN and CDR2 FVKESK. The CDR3 region has the DNA TGTGCCAGCAGCCAAGCGGGCAGGGGATTTTACAATGAGCAGTTCTTC. Protein product: CASSQAGRGFYNEQFF. The full variable domain, in which reference TRBV14 and TRBJ2-1 provide the parts outside the CDR3, is EAGVTQFPSHSVIEKGQTVTLRCDPISGHDNLYWYRRVMGKEIKFLLHFVKESKQDESGMPNNRFLAERTGGTYSTLKVQPAELEDSGVYFCASSQAGRGFYNEQFFGPGTRLTVL.

This clone was counted once. The DNA for the CDR3 is TGTGCCAGCAGGAACAGGGACCGCACTAACTATGGCTACACCTTC. Its translation: CASRNRDRTNYGYTF. The chain joins TRBV6-1 to TRBJ1-2; maybe TRBD1 (6 bases). V lost 6 bases and J 0 bases, leaving 14 bases between the germline ends. This CDR3 comprises 15 residues. CDR1 and CDR2 (germline): MNHNS, SASEGT.

The chain is built from TRBV27 and TRBJ2-2, with D possibly matching TRBD1 (7 bases). Trimming took 3 bases from V and 5 from J, leaving 10 bases between them. Germline V CDR1 and CDR2: MNHEY, SMNVEV (reference sequence). The CDR3 runs to 14 residues. The CDR3 coding sequence is TGTGCCAGCAGTTTCCCAGGGGGGACCGGGGAGCTGTTTTTT. It specifies CASSFPGGTGELFF.

This clone was counted a few times. The genes are TRBV27 and TRBJ2-7; 15 nucleotides match TRBD2. CDR1 MNHEY and CDR2 SMNVEV come from the germline V gene (reference sequence). Trimming cost V 4 bases and J 7 bases; bases outside gene matches: 5. This CDR3 is 15 amino acids long. CDR3: CASSSGTSGGSEQYF. For the CDR3, the DNA is TGTGCCAGCAGTTCCGGGACTAGCGGGGGGAGTGAGCAGTACTTC.

This clone showed up just once. The rearrangement links TRBV30 to TRBJ1-2, with a tentative D call TRBD1 (6 bases). Trimming took off 2 bases at V and 4 bases at J, with 8 bases between the two ends. Germline V lookup: CDR1 GTSNPN, CDR2 SVGIG (reference sequence). The CDR3 contains 12 residues. The CDR3 DNA is TGTGCCTGGAGTATGACAGGCTATGGCTACACCTTC. It codes for CAWSMTGYGYTF.

The rearrangement links TRBV4-1 to TRBJ1-4, with D possibly matching TRBD1 (6 bases). The CDR3 is 14 amino acids. Trimming left V 4 bases short and J 5 bases short, with 11 bases between. From germline, CDR1 is MGHRA and CDR2 YSYEKL. The CDR3: CASSPGQFNEKLFF. The DNA for the CDR3 is TGCGCCAGCAGCCCAGGACAGTTCAATGAAAAACTGTTTTTT.